The 2 T cell receptor beta chains below come from one sample, sequenced in a study of blood T cells in healthy people across ages. The use of a sample-barcoded 5' primer and a J-beta primer mix characterized a second PCR of roughly 7 to 12 cycles. TCRdb re-called the 5' RACE reads through MiXCR, storing one row per CDR3 protein. The profile shows over 1,300,000 distinct CDR3 sequences, approximately 60% of them singletons. The sample taken for sequencing was blood. All receptors derive from a man aged 18 to 29 in good health.

This clonotype showed up just a few times. V gene TRBV29-1 combines with J gene TRBJ2-7, with D perhaps matching TRBD1 or TRBD2 (5 bases each). Germline V gene data show CDR1 as SQVTM and CDR2 as ANQGSEA. This CDR3 is built from 10 residues. Between the trimmed V and J ends, which lost 5 bases and 7 bases, there was a span of 9 bases. CDR3 loop: CSVRDDEQYF. CDR3 bases: TGCAGCGTTCGGGACGATGAGCAGTACTTC.

This clonotype was seen a handful of times. V is TRBV29-1 and J is TRBJ2-7, with D possibly being TRBD2 (6 bases). Germline assignment: CDR1 SQVTM and CDR2 ANQGSEA. The CDR3 totals 14 residues. V was trimmed by 7 bases and J by 4 bases, leaving 20 bases between them. The CDR3 loop is CSALGRLGKYEQYF. Written as DNA, the CDR3 is TGCAGCGCCCTGGGGAGACTAGGGAAATACGAGCAGTACTTC.